The 31 T cell receptor beta chains below all came from one sample that was sequenced in a study of vaccination effects on CD4 cells after COVID-19. The antigens of these receptors remain unknown. The repertoire was sequenced with immunoSEQ multiplex PCR; TCRdb's copy has only in-frame clones and lacks some. The sample holds more than 15,000 clones, approximately 82% seen once. Under the ViraFEST assay, PBMC were stimulated with viral peptide pools so that antigen-specific CD4+ T cells expanded. Sequencing was performed afterwards. CD4+ T cell isolation took place after about 11 days of culture. This person caught SARS-CoV-2 sometime from March to December 2020, and PCR testing confirmed the infection. Either the mRNA-1273 or the BNT162b2 vaccine was given to participants as two doses. The sample here was CD4+ T cells from PBMCs cultured with SARS-CoV-2 spike peptides, taken after COVID-19 vaccination. These TCRs come from a human donor who had a prior SARS-CoV-2 infection.

The rearrangement uses TRBV9 and TRBJ2-3; 9 bases match TRBD2. The germline gives CDR1 SGDLS, CDR2 YYNGEE. The CDR3 is made up of 20 amino acids. V shed 3 bases, J shed 8 bases, and the junction held 25 bases outside the gene matches. This CDR3 reads CASSGTDRSAGLANFGTQYF. The CDR3, as DNA: TGTGCCAGCAGCGGCACAGACCGATCGGCGGGACTAGCTAATTTCGGTACGCAGTATTTT.

The J gene is TRBJ2-3, the V gene TRBV27; 10 positions agree with TRBD1. V trimming: 4 bases; J trimming: 2 bases; junction bases outside the gene matches: 6. Germline V gene data show CDR1 as MNHEY and CDR2 as SMNVEV (reference sequence). This CDR3 spans 16 amino acids. The CDR3 is CASSYRDRGYTDTQYF. CDR3 nucleotide sequence: TGTGCCAGCAGTTACCGGGACAGGGGATACACAGATACGCAGTATTTT.

The rearrangement joins TRBV19 to TRBJ1-4; D might be TRBD1 (5 bases). The CDR3 contains 13 residues. Trimming pared 8 bases from V and 8 bases from J, leaving 15 bases between. Germline-derived CDR1 and CDR2 are LNHDA and SQIVND (reference sequence). This CDR3 reads CASSRQGSEKLFF. The CDR3 coding sequence is TGTGCCAGTTCTCGGCAGGGAAGCGAAAAACTGTTTTTT.

This chain links TRBV7-9 with TRBJ2-3; 7 nucleotides agree with TRBD1. CDR1 and CDR2 (germline): SEHNR, FQNEAQ (reference sequence). The CDR3 is 17 residues long. Trimming took 10 bases from V and 4 from J; bases not matched to a gene: 20. The CDR3 nucleotides are TGTGCCAACGACCTATGGGTACAAGGGGGCGGTGCAGATACGCAGTATTTT. Translation gives CANDLWVQGGGADTQYF. The full variable domain, completed using reference TRBV7-9 and TRBJ2-3, is DTGVSQNPRHKITKRGQNVTFRCDPISEHNRLYWYRQTLGQGPEFLTYFQNEAQLEKSRLLSDRFSAERPKGSFSTLEIQRTEQGDSAMYLCANDLWVQGGGADTQYFGPGTRLTVL.

V usage is TRBV28 and J usage is TRBJ2-7, with no clear D. The V end lost 4 bases, the J end lost 3 bases, and 16 bases lay between the germline ends. The CDR3 extends over 15 amino acids. Germline CDR1 and CDR2: MDHEN and SYDVKM. This chain's CDR3 is CASSSMTPTYYEQYF. Written as DNA, the CDR3 is TGTGCCAGCAGTTCTATGACGCCGACGTACTACGAGCAGTACTTC. Full variable domain (missing parts from reference TRBV28 and TRBJ2-7): DVKVTQSSRYLVKRTGEKVFLECVQDMDHENMFWYRQDPGLGLRLIYFSYDVKMKEKGDIPEGYSVSREKKERFSLILESASTNQTSMYLCASSSMTPTYYEQYFGPGTRLTVT.

The rearrangement uses TRBV29-1 and TRBJ1-5; D is possibly TRBD1 (5 bases). This CDR3 comprises 15 residues. The germline V gene encodes CDR1 SQVTM and CDR2 ANQGSEA. V gave up 6 bases and J gave up 4 bases, with 19 bases separating them. The CDR3 loop is CSVATQGRTNQPQHF. The CDR3 nucleotides are TGCAGCGTAGCTACCCAGGGACGAACGAATCAGCCCCAGCATTTT.

This chain uses TRBV12-5 with TRBJ1-6; no clear D gene. The CDR3 sequence is 13 residues long. V lost 1 base to trimming and J lost 8 bases, with 6 bases between them. Germline V gives CDR1 LGHNT, CDR2 FRNRAP. The CDR3 DNA is TGTGCTAGTGGTTTGGAGGGCGATTCACCCCTCCACTTT. It encodes CASGLEGDSPLHF.

The rearrangement uses TRBV5-1 and TRBJ2-2; D not certain. This CDR3 comprises 14 residues. Per germline, CDR1 SGHRS and CDR2 YFSETQ. Trimming took 0 bases from V and 5 from J, leaving 8 bases between them. The CDR3 sequence: CASSLDTETGELFF. CDR3 DNA: TGCGCCAGCAGCTTGGATACAGAGACCGGGGAGCTGTTTTTT.

This chain connects TRBV4-2 to TRBJ1-5; no firm D call. Deletions cut 0 bases from V and 0 bases from J, with 9 bases between. From germline, CDR1 is LGHNA and CDR2 YNFKEQ. The CDR3 is 16 residues long. The CDR3 region is CASSQDLYASNQPQHF. The DNA for the CDR3 is TGTGCCAGCAGCCAAGATCTTTATGCTAGCAATCAGCCCCAGCATTTT.

The chain combines TRBV9 with TRBJ2-7, with D maybe TRBD1 (6 bases). CDR1 and CDR2 (germline): SGDLS, YYNGEE. The CDR3 length is 15 residues. The germline V and J ends were trimmed by 0 bases and 4 bases, with 14 bases remaining between them. Here the CDR3 reads CASSVDPGVGYEQYF. As DNA, the CDR3 is TGTGCCAGCAGCGTAGATCCAGGGGTGGGGTACGAGCAGTACTTC.

Remarks on this clone: One end of the junction is discordant with germline, which a read error may explain. V usage is TRBV7-7 and J usage is TRBJ2-5; D is possibly TRBD1 (6 bases). Germline V lookup: CDR1 SSHAT, CDR2 FNYEAQ (reference sequence). The CDR3 length is 13 residues. CDR3 sequence reads: CASSAGVLETQYF. The CDR3 bases are TGTGCTAGCAGCGCAGGGGTTCTGGAGACCCAGTACTTC.

This clone was seen more than once but under ten times. J is TRBJ1-5 and V is TRBV5-1, with D hard to call. V lost 0 bases and J lost 9, with 13 bases in between. The germline V gene encodes CDR1 SGHRS and CDR2 YFSETQ. The CDR3 loop spans 14 amino acids. CDR3 in DNA: TGCGCCAGCAGCTTGGCTCGAGGAGTCGGGCCCCAGCATTTT. Protein product: CASSLARGVGPQHF.

The table lists this clone with a count of one. The chain joins TRBV5-1 to TRBJ2-5; D remains unclear. V was trimmed by 2 bases and J by 5 bases, leaving 10 bases between them. Germline-derived CDR1 and CDR2 are SGHRS and YFSETQ. This CDR3 comprises 13 residues. The CDR3 nucleotides are TGCGCCAGCAGCTTAATTACTCTGGAGACCCAGTACTTC. It specifies CASSLITLETQYF.

The chain uses TRBV7-2 and TRBJ2-5, with D uncertain. CDR1 is SGHTA, CDR2 FQGNSA, per germline. Trimming shortened V by 2 bases and J by 5 bases, and 3 bases separated the two germline ends. This CDR3 has 11 amino acids. The CDR3 DNA reads as TGTGCCAGCAGCTTACAGGAGACCCAGTACTTC. Amino acids: CASSLQETQYF.

The genes are TRBV6-5 and TRBJ2-7; perhaps TRBD2 as D (6 bases). Deletions cut 7 bases from V and 1 base from J, with 17 bases between. CDR3 length equals 15 residues. CDR1 is MNHEY, CDR2 SVGAGI, per germline. CDR3 protein: CASMRGTGGSYEQYF. CDR3 coding DNA: TGTGCCAGCATGAGAGGGACCGGGGGTTCCTACGAGCAGTACTTC.

The chain is built from TRBV4-1 and TRBJ1-4, with D perhaps TRBD1 (6 bases). Deletions cut 1 base from V and 5 bases from J, with 11 bases between. The CDR3 has 15 amino acids. The germline V gene has CDR1 MGHRA and CDR2 YSYEKL. The CDR3 is CASSQVGAANEKLFF. CDR3 nucleotides: TGCGCCAGCAGCCAAGTGGGGGCAGCGAATGAAAAACTGTTTTTT.

The CDR3 loop reads CASMRDSFYEQYF. The CDR3 DNA follows: TGTGCCAGCATGAGGGACAGCTTCTACGAGCAGTACTTC. The chain couples TRBV2 to TRBJ2-7, with 7 bases identical to TRBD1. Germline assignment: CDR1 SNHLY and CDR2 FYNNEI. The J segment lost 3 bases and the V segment lost 7 bases, leaving 6 bases of the junction unmatched. This CDR3 comprises 13 residues.

V gene TRBV7-2 combines with J gene TRBJ2-7; D possibly matches TRBD1 or TRBD2 (5 bases each). Trimming took off 0 bases at V and 0 bases at J, with 15 bases between the two ends. CDR1 is SGHTA, CDR2 FQGNSA, per germline. This CDR3 is built from 17 residues. The CDR3 region is CASSLAKVGTASYEQYF. The CDR3, as DNA: TGTGCCAGCAGCTTAGCGAAGGTCGGGACGGCCTCCTACGAGCAGTACTTC.

The chain combines TRBV9 with TRBJ2-1, with 8 bases fitting TRBD2. This CDR3 region has 15 residues. CDR1 is SGDLS, CDR2 YYNGEE, per germline. Trimming at V came to 3 bases and at J to 4 bases, leaving 6 bases not matched to a gene. CDR3 residues: CASSADGGGYNEQFF. The CDR3, as DNA: TGTGCCAGCAGCGCTGACGGGGGGGGATACAATGAGCAGTTCTTC. Full variable domain (missing parts from reference TRBV9 and TRBJ2-1): DSGVTQTPKHLITATGQRVTLRCSPRSGDLSVYWYQQSLDQGLQFLIQYYNGEERAKGNILERFSAQQFPDLHSELNLSSLELGDSALYFCASSADGGGYNEQFFGPGTRLTVL.

The V call is TRBV5-5, the J call TRBJ1-1; tentatively, D is TRBD1 (6 bases). The CDR3 loop spans 16 amino acids. The germline V gene has CDR1 SGHKS and CDR2 YYEKEE (reference sequence). V lost 2 bases, J lost 3 bases, and 17 bases lay in between. The CDR3 bases are TGTGCCAGCAGCTTTCCCGTAGGACAGACGGACACTGAAGCTTTCTTT. Protein: CASSFPVGQTDTEAFF.

As concerns this clone: At one of its ends the junction is not consistent with the germline gene, which may arise from a read error. The DNA for the CDR3 is TGTGCCAGCAGCCCGGCAATAGGAATCGGGACAGGGAACTTT. Protein product: CASSPAIGIGTGNF. This sequence joins TRBV16 and TRBJ1-3, with 9 bases fitting TRBD1. The germline gives CDR1 KGHSY, CDR2 FQNENV. The CDR3 extends over 14 amino acids.

This clone was detected only a few times. The gene calls are TRBV7-3 and TRBJ2-1; 11 bases are a match to TRBD2. V lost 2 bases and J lost 4; bases outside the gene matches: 10. Looked up from germline, CDR1 is SGHTA and CDR2 is FQGTGA. The CDR3 has 18 amino acids. DNA of the CDR3: TGTGCCAGCAGCTTACGTCCTTGGGGACTAGCGGATTACAATGAGCAGTTCTTC. This codes for CASSLRPWGLADYNEQFF.

This clone appeared a single time. The chain joins TRBV7-2 to TRBJ2-5; the match to TRBD2 covers 8 bases. The germline CDR1 and CDR2 sequences are SGHTA and FQGNSA. The CDR3 is made up of 16 amino acids. Trimming at V came to 5 bases and at J to 3 bases, leaving 11 bases not matched to a gene. CDR3 nucleotide sequence: TGTGCCAGCAGCGATCTAGCGGGTCCCCTGGAAGAGACCCAGTACTTC. Protein: CASSDLAGPLEETQYF.

The J gene is TRBJ1-2, the V gene TRBV18; weak D call: TRBD1 (6 bases). There are 12 residues in the CDR3. Per germline, CDR1 KGHSH and CDR2 LQKENI. V lost 3 bases and J lost 7, with 9 bases in between. CDR3 coding DNA: TGTGCCAGCTCACCTACAGGGTTTGGCTACACCTTC. Translating gives CASSPTGFGYTF.

This clone came up a few times. The chain has TRBV3-1 (or the pseudogene TRBV3-2) and TRBJ1-6, with 8 positions matching TRBD1. This CDR3 region has 19 residues. J gave up 6 bases and V 0 bases, and 13 bases lay outside the gene matches. Germline assignment: CDR1 LGHDT and CDR2 YNNKEL (reference sequence). The CDR3 region is CASSQESPGYRGGNSPLHF. The CDR3 DNA reads TGTGCCAGCAGCCAAGAATCCCCAGGCTACAGGGGGGGTAATTCACCCCTCCACTTT.

The chain is built from TRBV29-1 and TRBJ1-2; D not resolved. The CDR3 runs 13 residues. Trimming shortened V by 4 bases and J by 7 bases, and 16 bases separated the two germline ends. The V gene's germline CDR1 is SQVTM and CDR2 ANQGSEA. DNA of the CDR3: TGCAGCGTTGTGACGGTCATCGGGCTTGGCTACACCTTC. This gives the protein CSVVTVIGLGYTF. The full variable domain, with the rest looked up from reference TRBV29-1 and TRBJ1-2, is SAVISQKPSRDICQRGTSLTIQCQVDSQVTMMFWYRQQPGQSLTLIATANQGSEATYESGFVIDKFPISRPNLTFSTLTVSNMSPEDSSIYLCSVVTVIGLGYTFGSGTRLTVV.

The gene calls are TRBV7-2 and TRBJ2-5; 11 bases match TRBD2. The germline V gene encodes CDR1 SGHTA and CDR2 FQGNSA. The CDR3 is 18 residues long. Trimming took 4 bases from V and 3 from J; bases not matched to a gene: 13. The CDR3 loop reads CASSSPNSGRAWEETQYF. The DNA of the CDR3 is TGTGCCAGCAGCTCACCGAATAGCGGGAGGGCCTGGGAAGAGACCCAGTACTTC.

The chain carries TRBV5-1 and TRBJ2-3; 9 bases line up with TRBD2. This CDR3 comprises 15 residues. Germline loops: CDR1 SGHRS, CDR2 YFSETQ. V was pared by 4 bases and J by 2 bases, with 5 bases of the junction left unmatched. The CDR3 spells CASSSSGGVTDTQYF. The CDR3 bases are TGCGCCAGCAGCAGTAGCGGGGGAGTCACAGATACGCAGTATTTT.

This chain connects TRBV11-1 to TRBJ2-3; D remains ambiguous. Trimming shortened V by 5 bases and J by 1 base, and 16 bases separated the two germline ends. CDR1 is SGHAT, CDR2 FQDESV, per germline (reference sequence). The CDR3 extends over 16 amino acids. The CDR3 sequence is CASSRLVGWGTDTQYF. The CDR3 DNA sequence: TGTGCCAGCAGCCGACTCGTGGGGTGGGGCACAGATACGCAGTATTTT. Drawing the rest from reference TRBV11-1 and TRBJ2-3, the complete variable domain is EAEVAQSPRYKITEKSQAVAFWCDPISGHATLYWYRQILGQGPELLVQFQDESVVDDSQLPKDRFSAERLKGVDSTLKIQPAELGDSAMYLCASSRLVGWGTDTQYFGPGTRLTVL.

This chain connects TRBV2 to TRBJ1-3, with 7 bases identical to TRBD1. Germline-derived CDR1 and CDR2 are SNHLY and FYNNEI. This CDR3 has 12 amino acids. The trim removed 6 bases at V and 9 bases at J, leaving 5 bases unmatched. CDR3: CASSSGGFTIYF. The CDR3 bases are TGTGCCAGCAGCTCAGGGGGATTCACCATATATTTT.

The chain carries TRBV7-8 and TRBJ2-5; weak D call: TRBD1 (5 bases). Germline CDR1 reads SGHVS; CDR2 reads FQNEAQ. This CDR3 contains 13 residues. V gave up 4 bases and J gave up 5 bases, with 11 bases separating them. The DNA of the CDR3 is TGTGCCAGCAGCTGGCGAAGGGGTGAGACCCAGTACTTC. It encodes CASSWRRGETQYF.